The 19 T cell receptor beta chains presented below share a single source sample, sequenced in a study of shared clonotypes between healthy human individuals. Produced via immunoSEQ multiplex PCR; TCRdb's table is partial and in-frame only. Among a few million clones, 85% to 95% were seen once, and the ten largest hold 0.39%. Sequenced input: naive CD4+ T cells from PBMCs. Documented subset: CD45RA+ positively selected. The receptors originated from a man younger than 35 in good health. Some clones in this sample may be carry-over from other donors' samples.

The CDR3 bases are TGCGCCAGCAGCCAAGATGGCAGGACCCTGTGGCGTGCTTTCTTT. Its translation is CASSQDGRTLWRAFF. The rearrangement links TRBV4-1 to TRBJ1-1; D gene unclear. The germline V gene has CDR1 MGHRA and CDR2 YSYEKL. V lost 0 bases and J lost 11, with 19 bases in between. This CDR3 region has 15 residues.

The V and J genes are TRBV7-2 and TRBJ2-3, with 7 nucleotides matching TRBD1. The CDR3 loop spans 15 amino acids. Germline loops: CDR1 SGHTA, CDR2 FQGNSA. The V gene end was trimmed by 2 bases and the J gene end by 4 bases; junction bases not matched to a gene: 6. The CDR3 sequence: CASSLRGGEADTQYF. DNA of the CDR3: TGTGCCAGCAGCTTAAGAGGGGGCGAGGCAGATACGCAGTATTTT.

The V call is TRBV10-2, the J call TRBJ2-3, with D unresolved. The CDR3 is 14 residues long. Germline values: CDR1 WSHSY, CDR2 SAAADI. V lost 4 bases and J 1 base, leaving 9 bases between the germline ends. The CDR3 DNA reads TGCGCCAGCAGTGCGAACGGGCGCACAGATACGCAGTATTTT. Its protein product is CASSANGRTDTQYF.

This CDR3 is CASSQQGKPSGNTIYF. CDR3 nucleotide sequence: TGTGCCAGCAGCCAACAGGGGAAACCTTCTGGAAACACCATATATTTT. This rearrangement joins TRBV14 to TRBJ1-3; D may be TRBD1 (6 bases). The CDR3 extends over 16 amino acids. V was cut by 2 bases and J by 1 base, with 12 bases left in between. The germline CDR1 and CDR2 sequences are SGHDN and FVKESK.

V usage is TRBV4-3 and J usage is TRBJ2-3, with D tentatively TRBD2 (7 bases). Per the germline V gene, CDR1 is LGHNA and CDR2 is YSLEER. CDR3 length: 15 amino acids. Trimming took off 3 bases at V and 4 bases at J, with 14 bases between the two ends. The DNA of the CDR3 is TGCGCCAGCAGCCAGGGCGGGGGCGATTCAGATACGCAGTATTTT. It is translated as CASSQGGGDSDTQYF.

Comment on this clone: At the DNA level, this CDR3 is encoded by other sequences in the same sample as well. The chain joins TRBV6-6 to TRBJ2-7; D not resolved. Germline V gives CDR1 MNHNY, CDR2 SVGAGI (reference sequence). V gave up 6 bases and J gave up 0 bases, with 9 bases separating them. The CDR3 is made up of 13 amino acids. CDR3 coding DNA: TGTGCCAGCAGCCCCCCATCCTCCTACGAGCAGTACTTC. Its translation is CASSPPSSYEQYF.

The rearrangement links TRBV7-9 to TRBJ2-1; TRBD1 is a possible D gene (5 bases). V gave up 0 bases and J gave up 0 bases, with 12 bases separating them. This CDR3 spans 17 amino acids. Germline CDR1 is SEHNR and CDR2 is FQNEAQ (reference sequence). The CDR3 sequence: CASSLAGEASSYNEQFF. The CDR3 DNA reads as TGTGCCAGCAGCTTAGCAGGGGAAGCGAGCTCCTACAATGAGCAGTTCTTC.

The rearrangement joins TRBV9 to TRBJ1-1, with TRBD1 identical over 7 bases. Germline CDR1 reads SGDLS; CDR2 reads YYNGEE. The V segment lost 5 bases and the J segment 1 base; nucleotides outside the gene matches: 8. This CDR3 is built from 15 residues. CDR3 residues: CASSSTGARNTEAFF. The CDR3 nucleotides are TGTGCCAGCAGTAGCACAGGGGCCCGGAACACTGAAGCTTTCTTT.

This rearrangement joins TRBV6-5 to TRBJ2-1; TRBD2 matches 8 bases. The length of the CDR3 is 16 residues. J gave up 4 bases and V 2 bases, and 7 bases lay outside the gene matches. Germline CDR1 and CDR2: MNHEY and SVGAGI. CDR3 sequence: CASSYPPGGEYNEQFF. The CDR3 DNA sequence: TGTGCCAGCAGTTACCCCCCGGGAGGGGAGTACAATGAGCAGTTCTTC.

V is TRBV5-4 and J is TRBJ1-1, with D maybe TRBD1 (6 bases). Trimming shortened V by 3 bases and J by 1 base, and 13 bases separated the two germline ends. The CDR3 covers 15 residues. CDR1 and CDR2 (germline): SGHNT, YYREEE (reference sequence). CDR3 amino acids: CASSSPGRGNTEAFF. The CDR3 DNA follows: TGTGCCAGCAGCTCCCCCGGCAGGGGGAACACTGAAGCTTTCTTT.

This chain uses TRBV7-9 with TRBJ2-5; D remains ambiguous. This CDR3 contains 14 residues. Germline V lookup: CDR1 SEHNR, CDR2 FQNEAQ (reference sequence). V lost 4 bases and J 3 bases, leaving 12 bases between the germline ends. The CDR3 is CASSSLTPEETQYF. DNA for the CDR3: TGTGCCAGCAGCTCGCTAACTCCTGAAGAGACCCAGTACTTC.

J is TRBJ2-7 and V is TRBV7-2; D ambiguous. Germline CDR1 and CDR2: SGHTA and FQGNSA. With 3 bases removed from V and 7 bases from J, the gap between germline ends came to 13 bases. The CDR3 has 13 amino acids. This CDR3 reads CASSFRADLEQYF. The DNA of the CDR3 is TGTGCCAGCAGCTTCCGGGCTGACTTGGAGCAGTACTTC.

The genes are TRBV28 and TRBJ2-6; TRBD1 or TRBD2 may be the D gene (5 bases each). The CDR3 consists of 16 residues. Trimming removed 2 bases from V and 1 base from J, with 9 bases in between. Germline values: CDR1 MDHEN, CDR2 SYDVKM. CDR3 DNA sequence: TGTGCCAGCAGTTTAGTGGGACCGTCTGGGGCCAACGTCCTGACTTTC. Amino acid sequence: CASSLVGPSGANVLTF.

The chain uses TRBV2 and TRBJ2-7; 9 bases match TRBD1. Trimming at V came to 3 bases and at J to 2 bases, leaving 5 bases not matched to a gene. From germline, CDR1 is SNHLY and CDR2 FYNNEI. The CDR3 spans 15 residues. Here the CDR3 reads CASSEETGGPYEQYF. The CDR3 region has the DNA TGTGCCAGCAGTGAGGAGACAGGGGGTCCCTACGAGCAGTACTTC.

V gene TRBV6-5 combines with J gene TRBJ2-1; D unresolved. Germline V gene lookup returns CDR1 MNHEY and CDR2 SVGAGI. The CDR3 runs 11 residues. The V gene lost 6 bases and the J gene lost 8 bases, with 8 bases spanning the gap. The chain's CDR3 is CASRVWDEQFF. The CDR3 nucleotides read TGTGCCAGCAGGGTCTGGGATGAGCAGTTCTTC.

The chain couples TRBV7-3 to TRBJ2-2, with 7 bases that match TRBD2. The CDR3 has 17 residues. The germline gives CDR1 SGHTA, CDR2 FQGTGA. J lost 4 bases, V lost 5 bases, and 13 bases had no gene match. The CDR3 loop reads CASSPRGGTVFTGELFF. CDR3 sequence (DNA): TGTGCCAGCAGCCCCCGGGGAGGGACGGTGTTCACCGGGGAGCTGTTTTTT. The variable domain in full, completed from reference TRBV7-3 and TRBJ2-2, reads GAGVSQTPSNKVTEKGKYVELRCDPISGHTALYWYRQSLGQGPEFLIYFQGTGAADDSGLPNDRFFAVRPEGSVSTLKIQRTERGDSAVYLCASSPRGGTVFTGELFFGEGSRLTVL.

The gene calls are TRBV5-1 and TRBJ2-2; TRBD2 aligns across 7 bases. Germline V gene data show CDR1 as SGHRS and CDR2 as YFSETQ. This CDR3 region has 16 residues. V was clipped by 3 bases and J by 4 bases; unmatched bases: 9. CDR3 sequence: CASSSEVGLTTGELFF. In nucleotides, the CDR3 is TGCGCCAGCAGCTCCGAGGTGGGACTAACCACCGGGGAGCTGTTTTTT.

Here the CDR3 DNA reads TGTGCCAGCAGTTTCGGGACAGCCTACACTGAAGCTTTCTTT. This encodes CASSFGTAYTEAFF. The chain uses TRBV27 and TRBJ1-1; 7 nucleotides match TRBD1. The V segment lost 3 bases and the J segment 3 bases; nucleotides outside the gene matches: 4. In germline, CDR1 is MNHEY, CDR2 SMNVEV (reference sequence). This CDR3 has 14 amino acids.

This chain uses TRBV9 with TRBJ2-3; 7 bases line up with TRBD2. The germline V gene has CDR1 SGDLS and CDR2 YYNGEE. V lost 3 bases, J lost 0 bases, and 4 bases stayed unmatched. The CDR3 runs 15 residues. CDR3 coding DNA: TGTGCCAGCAGCGCACTAGCGTCTAGCACAGATACGCAGTATTTT. The encoded protein is CASSALASSTDTQYF.